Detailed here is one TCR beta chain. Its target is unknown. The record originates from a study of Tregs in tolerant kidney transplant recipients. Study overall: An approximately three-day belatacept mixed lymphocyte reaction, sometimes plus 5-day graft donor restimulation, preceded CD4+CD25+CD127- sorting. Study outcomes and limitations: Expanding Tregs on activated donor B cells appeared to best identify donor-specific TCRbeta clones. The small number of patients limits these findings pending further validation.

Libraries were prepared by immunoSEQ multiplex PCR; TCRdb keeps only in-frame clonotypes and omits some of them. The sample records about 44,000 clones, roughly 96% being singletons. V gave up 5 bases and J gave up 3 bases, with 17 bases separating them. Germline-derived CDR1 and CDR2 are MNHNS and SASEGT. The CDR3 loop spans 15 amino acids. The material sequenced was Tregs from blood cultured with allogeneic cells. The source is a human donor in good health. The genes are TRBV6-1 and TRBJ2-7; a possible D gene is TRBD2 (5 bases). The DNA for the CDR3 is TGTGCCAGCAGTCCCAGCGGCGGGCGTTTCTACGAGCAGTACTTC. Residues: CASSPSGGRFYEQYF.